Sequencing of this T cell receptor beta chain was carried out in a study of T cells in pancreatic ductal adenocarcinoma (dated by TCRdb to the late 2010s). Looking at the study overall: Seeking insight into the adaptive T-cell response that arises naturally, the researchers examined how many CD8+ T cells infiltrated tumors of resected pancreatic ductal adenocarcinoma, where they sat, and what features they had, alongside the same properties of suppressive cells.

TCR beta CDR3 regions were amplified from genomic DNA using the immunoSEQ hsTCRB kit. High-throughput TRB CDR3 sequencing was performed on an Illumina HiSeq system. Per the authors' processing: The immunoSEQ software was used to analyze the sequencing reads, and any nonproductive sequences containing premature stops or frame-shifts were left out. Clonality of the repertoire was calculated as one minus the Shannon entropy normalized by log2 of the number of unique productive sequences. The clones in this table, taken by TCRdb from immuneACCESS, are in-frame only. Not every clone is retained; where verified, under half of the shortfall comes from an unresolved V gene, and the cause of the rest is unknown. V and J calls and clone size follow that table, whereas D and trimming were derived from the DNA. In this sample the table shows about 97,000 clones, roughly 95% of which occur a single time. The ten largest clones add up to roughly 3.1% of the sample.

Measured from the cysteine to the phenylalanine, the CDR3 is 12 residues long. Solely the CDR3 DNA is kept, with 36 bases framed from the first base. CDR1 and CDR2 are drawn from the germline V gene: SNHLY, FYNNEI. V loses 4 bases, J loses 6 bases, and the germline ends lie 7 bases apart. The pancreatic ductal adenocarcinoma patients who were selected had gone through surgery without receiving any neoadjuvant therapy. Peripheral blood was collected in heparin tubes, from which PBMCs were isolated by histopaque density gradient and cryopreserved in about 9.8% DMSO. Genomic DNA was extracted from roughly 7 PBMC and nine or ten flash-frozen tumor specimens using the DNeasy Blood and Tissue Kit with Proteinase K and RNase treatment. With regard to this clone: Its antigen is currently not known. Base qualities were left out, and no much larger clone turns up one base away.

The study at large found these results: There was no significant difference in T-cell clonality between tumor and blood, where mean clonality was roughly 0.11 for tumors and 0.055 to 0.09 for blood. Because most pancreatic cancer patients present with inoperable disease, the resected cohort was biased toward the minority with early-stage disease. Comparisons of clonality between tumor and blood may be biased because tumors are enriched in CD45RO+ effector T cells rather than naive T cells, which biases the comparison toward lower diversity. Blood samples had more total productive templates and 6.5 to 9-fold more unique clonotypes than tumor samples.

This chain joins TRBV2 to TRBJ2-1; TRBD1 is a weak D gene call, 5 bases matching. Material: PBMCs. The TCR comes from a human donor with pancreatic ductal adenocarcinoma. The nucleotide sequence reads as follows: TGTGCCAGCAGTGTTGACAGCAATGAGCAGTTCTTC. It translates as CASSVDSNEQFF.